Listed below are T cell receptor beta chains from one sample, sequenced in a study of blood T cell repertoires in COVID-19. The assay was immunoSEQ multiplex PCR, and TCRdb's table has in-frame clones only and misses some. The sample lists roughly 160,000 clones, less than 80% occurring once. Sequenced material: PBMCs or T cells enriched from blood (not recorded which). The receptor source for this set is a woman in her seventies in a cohort exposed to, infected with or recovered from COVID-19 (not recorded which). The conserved cysteine and the conserved F or W are not part of the CDR3 here. D genes are given only for firm matches.

TRBD2,TRBJ2-7,14,TRBV4-2,ASSQALGTSLDEQY
TRBD2,TRBJ2-3,12,TRBV5-4,ASGRGGLVDTQY
NA,TRBJ2-5,13,TRBV19,ASSIGTTGQETQY
NA,TRBJ2-7,14,TRBV6-1,ASSESRGTLLSEQY
NA,TRBJ2-2,13,TRBV7-2,ASSAYAGNTGELF
NA,TRBJ1-1,17,TRBV7-9,ASSSGGLGRRGVKTEAF
TRBD1,TRBJ1-1,13,TRBV28,ASSQGDRVYTEAF
NA,TRBJ1-3,15,TRBV20-1,SASLESPGGPGGTIY
TRBD2,TRBJ2-7,13,TRBV28,ASSQPGLAVYEQY
TRBD1,TRBJ1-5,13,TRBV2,ASSEGGQNDQPQH
NA,TRBJ2-5,12,TRBV11-2,ASSPRGGRETQY
TRBD1,TRBJ2-6,15,TRBV4-1,ASRQKWTGSGANVLT
NA,TRBJ2-1,12,TRBV30,AFSERVYKGEQF
NA,TRBJ2-1,12,TRBV7-2,ASSLGGPYNEQF
NA,TRBJ1-1,14,TRBV18,ASSPPTAGMNTEAF
NA,TRBJ1-5,11,TRBV15,ATSRDWGEPQH
NA,TRBJ1-2,12,TRBV19,ASSPRAGIYGYT
TRBD2,TRBJ2-1,11,TRBV7-8,ASSLDLAGVQF
TRBD2,TRBJ2-3,12,TRBV3-1/TRBV3-2,ASSPRTSGDTQY
NA,TRBJ2-1,13,TRBV3-1/TRBV3-2,ASSQGVGGGGEQF
NA,TRBJ1-5,15,TRBV27,ASRQGVSVYSNQPQH